This TCR beta chain is from a study of lymphopenia after photon versus proton radiotherapy. Study-level findings and limits: In patients who died, overall survival fell as post-nadir TCR diversity dropped more.

The assay was immunoSEQ multiplex PCR, and TCRdb's table has in-frame clones only and misses some. The sample consists of about 160,000 clones, roughly nine tenths of them appearing once. Remarks on this clone: The antigen is unknown.

The sequenced sample was peripheral blood, obtained from a patient treated with photon-based radiotherapy. The origin of this receptor is a man aged 50-60 years with gastric cancer.

CDR3 nucleotide sequence: TGTGCCAGCAGTTCCCCCACAGGGGTTTTGAACACTGAAGCTTTCTTT. This gives the protein CASSSPTGVLNTEAFF. The rearrangement joins TRBV2 to TRBJ1-1; 7 bases map to TRBD1. With V trimmed by 5 bases and J by 0 bases, 9 bases remained unmatched. This CDR3 has 16 amino acids. Germline V gene sequence: CDR1 SNHLY, CDR2 FYNNEI.